This TCR beta chain was profiled in a study of blood T cell repertoires in COVID-19. Study-level background: Researchers got acute and convalescent COVID-19 samples from the United States, Italy and Spain. The cDNA or gDNA used as material had been derived from T cells, B-cell-depleted T cells, or PBMCs.

Cohort allocation depended upon clinical history that participants reported. This CDR3 contains 14 residues. V was clipped by 2 bases and J by 4 bases, with 10 bases between them. Germline V CDR1 and CDR2: LGHNA, YSLEER. How the authors handled the data: Nucleated cell number was recorded as an estimate derived from reference gene primer amplification. The assay was immunoSEQ multiplex PCR, and TCRdb's table has in-frame clones only and misses some. V, J and clone size are those of that table, while D and trimming were read from the DNA. In the table there are 350,000 to 550,000 clones, about 85% of which are singletons. The sample holds many counts of this clone.

The clonotype was recovered from a woman aged 18-35 years with acute COVID-19. Sequenced material: PBMCs or T cells enriched from blood (not recorded which). The gene calls are TRBV4-3 and TRBJ2-3; perhaps TRBD2 as D (6 bases). The CDR3 loop reads CASSQTSGADTQYF. Here the CDR3 DNA reads TGCGCCAGCAGCCAAACCTCGGGGGCAGATACGCAGTATTTT.